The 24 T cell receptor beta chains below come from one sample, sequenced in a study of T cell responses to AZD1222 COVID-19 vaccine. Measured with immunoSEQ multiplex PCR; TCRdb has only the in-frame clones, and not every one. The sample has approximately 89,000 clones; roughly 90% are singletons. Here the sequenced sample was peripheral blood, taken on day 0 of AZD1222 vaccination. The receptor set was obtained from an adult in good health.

CDR3 region: CSVVQGANQPQHF. The CDR3 coding sequence is TGCAGCGTCGTACAGGGGGCGAATCAGCCCCAGCATTTT. The rearrangement links TRBV29-1 to TRBJ1-5; 9 positions match TRBD1. The CDR3 contains 13 residues. Germline lookup yields CDR1 SQVTM and CDR2 ANQGSEA. Trimming took 6 bases from V and 4 from J; bases not matched to a gene: 4.

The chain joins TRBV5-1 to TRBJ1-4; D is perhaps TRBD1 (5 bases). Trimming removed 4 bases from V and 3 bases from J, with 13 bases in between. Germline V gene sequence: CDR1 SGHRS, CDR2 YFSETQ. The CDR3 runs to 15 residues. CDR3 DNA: TGCGCCAGCAGCCCCCTGACAGCCTCTAATGAAAAACTGTTTTTT. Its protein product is CASSPLTASNEKLFF.

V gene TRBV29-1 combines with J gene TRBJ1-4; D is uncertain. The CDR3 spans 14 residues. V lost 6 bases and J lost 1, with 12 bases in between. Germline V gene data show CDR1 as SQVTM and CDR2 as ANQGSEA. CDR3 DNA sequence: TGCAGCGTCACCAGGACGGAAACTAATGAAAAACTGTTTTTT. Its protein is CSVTRTETNEKLFF. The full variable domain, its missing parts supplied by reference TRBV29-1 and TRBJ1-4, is SAVISQKPSRDICQRGTSLTIQCQVDSQVTMMFWYRQQPGQSLTLIATANQGSEATYESGFVIDKFPISRPNLTFSTLTVSNMSPEDSSIYLCSVTRTETNEKLFFGSGTQLSVL.

CDR3 coding DNA: TGCGCCAGCAGTGCGCAGCCACAGGGCTATGAGCAGTTCTTC. Translating it yields CASSAQPQGYEQFF. V is TRBV5-1 and J is TRBJ2-1; perhaps TRBD1 as D (6 bases). CDR1 and CDR2 from the germline V gene are SGHRS and YFSETQ. V was cut by 5 bases and J by 8 bases, with 17 bases left in between. The CDR3 extends over 14 amino acids. The full variable domain, completed using reference TRBV5-1 and TRBJ2-1, is KAGVTQTPRYLIKTRGQQVTLSCSPISGHRSVSWYQQTPGQGLQFLFEYFSETQRNKGNFPGRFSGRQFSNSRSEMNVSTLELGDSALYLCASSAQPQGYEQFFGPGTRLTVL.

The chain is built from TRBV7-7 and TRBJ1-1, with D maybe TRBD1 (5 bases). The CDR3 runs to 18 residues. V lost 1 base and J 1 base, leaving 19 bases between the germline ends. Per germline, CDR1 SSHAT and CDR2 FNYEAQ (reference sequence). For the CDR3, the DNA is TGTGCCAGCAGCTTAGGGGAGGGCGGGGACGGAAAGAACACTGAAGCTTTCTTT. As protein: CASSLGEGGDGKNTEAFF.

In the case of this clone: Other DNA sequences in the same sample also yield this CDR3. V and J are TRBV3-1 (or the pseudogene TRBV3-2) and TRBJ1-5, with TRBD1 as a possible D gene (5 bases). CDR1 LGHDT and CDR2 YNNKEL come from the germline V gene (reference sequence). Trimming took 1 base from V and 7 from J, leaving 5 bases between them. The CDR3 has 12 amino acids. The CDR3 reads CASSQGGQPQHF. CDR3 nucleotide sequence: TGTGCCAGCAGCCAAGGGGGGCAGCCCCAGCATTTT.

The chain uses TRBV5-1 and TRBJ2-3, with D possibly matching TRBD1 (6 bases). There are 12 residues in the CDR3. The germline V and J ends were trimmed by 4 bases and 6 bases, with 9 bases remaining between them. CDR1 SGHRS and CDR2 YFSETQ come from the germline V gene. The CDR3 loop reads CASSTDRDTQYF. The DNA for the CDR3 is TGCGCCAGCAGCACAGACAGGGATACGCAGTATTTT. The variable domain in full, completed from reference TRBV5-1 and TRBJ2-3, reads KAGVTQTPRYLIKTRGQQVTLSCSPISGHRSVSWYQQTPGQGLQFLFEYFSETQRNKGNFPGRFSGRQFSNSRSEMNVSTLELGDSALYLCASSTDRDTQYFGPGTRLTVL.

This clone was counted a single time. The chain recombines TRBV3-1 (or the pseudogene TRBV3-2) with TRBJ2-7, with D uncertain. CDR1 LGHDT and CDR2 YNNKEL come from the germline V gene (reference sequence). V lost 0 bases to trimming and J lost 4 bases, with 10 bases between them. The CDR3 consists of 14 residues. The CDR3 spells CASSQDEVIYEQYF. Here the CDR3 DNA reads TGTGCCAGCAGCCAAGATGAGGTAATTTACGAGCAGTACTTC.

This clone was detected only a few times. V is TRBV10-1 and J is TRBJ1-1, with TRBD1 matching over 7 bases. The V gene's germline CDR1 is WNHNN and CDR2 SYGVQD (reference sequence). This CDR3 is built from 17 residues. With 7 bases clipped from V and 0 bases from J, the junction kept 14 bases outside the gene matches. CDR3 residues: CASTTGTDEDMNTEAFF. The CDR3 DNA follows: TGCGCCAGCACTACCGGGACAGATGAAGACATGAACACTGAAGCTTTCTTT.

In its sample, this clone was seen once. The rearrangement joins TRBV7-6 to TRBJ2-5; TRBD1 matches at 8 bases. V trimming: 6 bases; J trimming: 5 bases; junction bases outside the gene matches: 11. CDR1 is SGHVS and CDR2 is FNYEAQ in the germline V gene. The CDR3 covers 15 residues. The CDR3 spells CASRIGQGGSETQYF. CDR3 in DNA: TGTGCCAGCAGGATCGGACAGGGTGGAAGCGAGACCCAGTACTTC. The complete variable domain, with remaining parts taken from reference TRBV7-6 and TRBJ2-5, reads GAGVSQSPRYKVTKRGQDVALRCDPISGHVSLYWYRQALGQGPEFLTYFNYEAQQDKSGLPNDRFSAERPEGSISTLTIQRTEQRDSAMYRCASRIGQGGSETQYFGPGTRLLVL.

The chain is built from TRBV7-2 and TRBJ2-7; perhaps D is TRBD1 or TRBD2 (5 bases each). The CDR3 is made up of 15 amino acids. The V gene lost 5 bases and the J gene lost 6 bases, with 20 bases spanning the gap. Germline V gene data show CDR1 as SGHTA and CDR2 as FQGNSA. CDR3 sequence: CASSHGGRRRGEQYF. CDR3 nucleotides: TGTGCCAGCAGCCATGGGGGACGAAGGCGCGGCGAGCAGTACTTC.

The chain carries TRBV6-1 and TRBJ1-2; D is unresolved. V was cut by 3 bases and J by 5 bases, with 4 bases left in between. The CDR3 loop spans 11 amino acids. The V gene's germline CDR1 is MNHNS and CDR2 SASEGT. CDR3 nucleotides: TGTGCCAGCAGTGAGGGATATGGCTACACCTTC. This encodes CASSEGYGYTF.

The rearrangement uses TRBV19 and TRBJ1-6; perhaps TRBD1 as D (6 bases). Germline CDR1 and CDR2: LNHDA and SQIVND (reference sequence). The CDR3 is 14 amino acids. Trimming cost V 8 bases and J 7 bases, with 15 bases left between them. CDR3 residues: CASSPGASNSPLHF. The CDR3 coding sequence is TGTGCCAGTTCACCGGGGGCGTCGAATTCACCCCTCCACTTT.

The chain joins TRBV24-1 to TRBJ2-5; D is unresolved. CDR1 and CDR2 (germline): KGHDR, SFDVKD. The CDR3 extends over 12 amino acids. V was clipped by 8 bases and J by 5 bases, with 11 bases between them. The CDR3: CATKGNWETQYF. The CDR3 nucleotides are TGTGCCACCAAAGGTAACTGGGAGACCCAGTACTTC.

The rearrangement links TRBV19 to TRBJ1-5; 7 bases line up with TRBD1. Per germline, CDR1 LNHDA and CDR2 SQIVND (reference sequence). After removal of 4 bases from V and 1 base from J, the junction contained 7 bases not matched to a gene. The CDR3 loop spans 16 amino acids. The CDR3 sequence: CASSTDRAGSNQPQHF. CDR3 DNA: TGTGCCAGTAGTACAGACAGGGCGGGGAGCAATCAGCCCCAGCATTTT.

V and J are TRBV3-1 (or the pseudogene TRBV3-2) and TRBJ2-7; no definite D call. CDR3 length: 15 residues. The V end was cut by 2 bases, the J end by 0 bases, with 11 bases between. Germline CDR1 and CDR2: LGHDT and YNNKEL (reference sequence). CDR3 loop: CASSQRWQTSYEQYF. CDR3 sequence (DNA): TGTGCCAGCAGCCAACGGTGGCAGACCTCCTACGAGCAGTACTTC.

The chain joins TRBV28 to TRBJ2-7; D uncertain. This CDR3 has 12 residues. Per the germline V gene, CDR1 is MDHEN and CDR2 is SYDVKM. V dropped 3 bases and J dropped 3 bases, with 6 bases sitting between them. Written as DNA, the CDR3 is TGTGCCAGCAGTTTCTCTTTCTACGAGCAGTACTTC. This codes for CASSFSFYEQYF.

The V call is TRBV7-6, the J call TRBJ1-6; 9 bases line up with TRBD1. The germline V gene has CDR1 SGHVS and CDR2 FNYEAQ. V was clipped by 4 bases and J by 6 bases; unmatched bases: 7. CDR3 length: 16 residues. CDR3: CASSSLGTGPNSPLHF. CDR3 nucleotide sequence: TGTGCCAGCAGCTCACTGGGGACAGGGCCTAATTCACCCCTCCACTTT.

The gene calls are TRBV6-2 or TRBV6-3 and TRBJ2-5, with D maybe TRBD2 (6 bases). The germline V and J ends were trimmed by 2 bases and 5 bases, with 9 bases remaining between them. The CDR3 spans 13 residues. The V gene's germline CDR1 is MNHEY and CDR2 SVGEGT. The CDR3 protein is CASSYGGWETQYF. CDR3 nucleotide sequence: TGTGCCAGCAGTTACGGGGGGTGGGAGACCCAGTACTTC.

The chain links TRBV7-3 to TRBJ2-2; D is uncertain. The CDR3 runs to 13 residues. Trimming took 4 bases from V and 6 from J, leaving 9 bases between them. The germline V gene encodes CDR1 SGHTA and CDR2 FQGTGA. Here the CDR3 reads CASSSRWAGELFF. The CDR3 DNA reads TGTGCCAGCAGCTCTCGATGGGCCGGGGAGCTGTTTTTT.

CDR3 region: CASSLKQAGGSPLHF. In DNA, the CDR3 is TGTGCCAGCTCGCTTAAACAGGCGGGTGGTTCACCCCTCCACTTT. The chain links TRBV18 to TRBJ1-6; perhaps TRBD1 as D (5 bases). The CDR3 is 15 amino acids. The germline gives CDR1 KGHSH, CDR2 LQKENI. V lost 6 bases to trimming and J lost 9 bases, with 18 bases between them.

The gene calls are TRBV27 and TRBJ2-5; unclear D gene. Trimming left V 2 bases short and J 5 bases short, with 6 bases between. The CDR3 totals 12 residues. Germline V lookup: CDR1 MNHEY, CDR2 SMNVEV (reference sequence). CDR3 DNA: TGTGCCAGCAGTTTACTGTTGGAGACCCAGTACTTC. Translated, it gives CASSLLLETQYF.

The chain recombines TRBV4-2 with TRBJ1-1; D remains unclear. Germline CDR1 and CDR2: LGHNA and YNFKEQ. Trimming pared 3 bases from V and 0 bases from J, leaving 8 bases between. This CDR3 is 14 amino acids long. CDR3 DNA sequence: TGTGCCAGCAGCCAGGAGTCTTTGAACACTGAAGCTTTCTTT. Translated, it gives CASSQESLNTEAFF.

CDR3 in DNA: TGCGCCAGCAGCTTTAAAACAGGGAACACCGGGGAGCTGTTTTTT. As protein: CASSFKTGNTGELFF. The V and J genes are TRBV5-1 and TRBJ2-2; tentative D call: TRBD1 (5 bases). CDR3 length: 15 amino acids. CDR1 is SGHRS and CDR2 is YFSETQ in the germline V gene. V lost 2 bases, J lost 1 base, and 9 bases lay in between. Drawing the rest from reference TRBV5-1 and TRBJ2-2, the complete variable domain is KAGVTQTPRYLIKTRGQQVTLSCSPISGHRSVSWYQQTPGQGLQFLFEYFSETQRNKGNFPGRFSGRQFSNSRSEMNVSTLELGDSALYLCASSFKTGNTGELFFGEGSRLTVL.